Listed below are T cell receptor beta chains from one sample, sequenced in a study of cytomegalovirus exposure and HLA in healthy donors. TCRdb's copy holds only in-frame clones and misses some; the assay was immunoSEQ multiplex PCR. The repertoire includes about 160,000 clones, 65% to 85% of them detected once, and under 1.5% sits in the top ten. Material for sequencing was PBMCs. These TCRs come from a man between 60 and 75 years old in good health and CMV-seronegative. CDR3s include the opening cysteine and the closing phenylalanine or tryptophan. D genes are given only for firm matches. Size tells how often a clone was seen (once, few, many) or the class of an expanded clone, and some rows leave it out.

CDR3 protein: CASSQDAVQGAYNEQFF; CDR3 DNA: TGCGCCAGCAGCCAAGATGCGGTACAGGGGGCTTACAATGAGCAGTTCTTC; clone size: few; D gene: TRBD1; J gene: TRBJ2-1; V gene: TRBV4-1
CDR3 protein: CASSPRSWTEAFF; CDR3 DNA: TGTGCCAGCTCACCACGGAGCTGGACTGAAGCTTTCTTT; clone size: -; D gene: -; J gene: TRBJ1-1; V gene: TRBV18
CDR3 protein: CASSLDGGSNQPQHF; CDR3 DNA: TGCGCCAGCAGCTTGGATGGGGGCAGCAATCAGCCCCAGCATTTT; clone size: -; D gene: -; J gene: TRBJ1-5; V gene: TRBV5-1
CDR3 protein: CASSLTGTGREKLFF; CDR3 DNA: TGTGCCAGCAGCCTAACCGGGACAGGGCGTGAAAAACTGTTTTTT; clone size: -; D gene: TRBD1; J gene: TRBJ1-4; V gene: TRBV5-6
CDR3 protein: CASRTASGNTIYF; CDR3 DNA: TGTGCCAGCCGGACAGCATCTGGAAACACCATATATTTT; clone size: -; D gene: -; J gene: TRBJ1-3; V gene: TRBV19
CDR3 protein: CSSSLALWTANYGYTF; CDR3 DNA: TGTTCCAGCAGCTTAGCCCTCTGGACAGCTAACTATGGCTACACCTTC; clone size: -; D gene: -; J gene: TRBJ1-2; V gene: TRBV7-9
CDR3 protein: CASSSLDRRDGYTF; CDR3 DNA: TGTGCCAGCAGCTCGTTGGACAGGAGGGATGGCTACACCTTC; clone size: -; D gene: TRBD1; J gene: TRBJ1-2; V gene: TRBV7-9
CDR3 protein: CAISVRGGNTEAFF; CDR3 DNA: TGTGCCATCAGTGTGAGGGGGGGGAACACTGAAGCTTTCTTT; clone size: -; D gene: -; J gene: TRBJ1-1; V gene: TRBV10-3
CDR3 protein: CASSDQDRGYSEQFF; CDR3 DNA: TGTGCCAGCAGTGACCAGGACAGGGGGTATAGTGAGCAGTTCTTC; clone size: -; D gene: TRBD1; J gene: TRBJ2-1; V gene: TRBV6-1
CDR3 protein: CASTSRDRGPYEQYF; CDR3 DNA: TGTGCCAGCACTAGCCGGGACAGGGGCCCCTACGAGCAGTACTTC; clone size: -; D gene: TRBD1; J gene: TRBJ2-7; V gene: TRBV9
CDR3 protein: CASITGGGSQPQHF; CDR3 DNA: TGTGCCAGCATCACGGGTGGGGGGAGTCAGCCCCAGCATTTT; clone size: -; D gene: -; J gene: TRBJ1-5; V gene: TRBV28
CDR3 protein: CASSYSGGQGDTQYF; CDR3 DNA: TGTGCCAGCAGTTACTCGGGGGGGCAGGGAGATACGCAGTATTTT; clone size: -; D gene: -; J gene: TRBJ2-3; V gene: TRBV6-5
CDR3 protein: CASFGTTETEEKPYEQYF; CDR3 DNA: TGTGCCAGCTTCGGGACAACCGAAACAGAAGAGAAGCCGTACGAGCAGTACTTC; clone size: -; D gene: -; J gene: TRBJ2-7; V gene: TRBV27
CDR3 protein: CASSASGVHTIYF; CDR3 DNA: TGTGCCAGTAGTGCGAGCGGCGTCCACACCATATATTTT; clone size: -; D gene: -; J gene: TRBJ1-3; V gene: TRBV25-1
CDR3 protein: CASSRGLAGTYEQYF; CDR3 DNA: TGTGCCAGTAGTAGAGGACTAGCGGGAACCTACGAGCAGTACTTC; clone size: -; D gene: TRBD2; J gene: TRBJ2-7; V gene: TRBV19
CDR3 protein: CASSSGQGGEQYF; CDR3 DNA: TGTGCCAGCAGTTCCGGACAGGGTGGCGAGCAGTACTTC; clone size: -; D gene: TRBD1; J gene: TRBJ2-7; V gene: TRBV28
CDR3 protein: CATSSRDQPQHF; CDR3 DNA: TGTGCCACCAGCAGTAGAGATCAGCCCCAGCATTTT; clone size: few; D gene: -; J gene: TRBJ1-5; V gene: TRBV15
CDR3 protein: CASSPRAGDEQYF; CDR3 DNA: TGTGCCAGCAGCCCGAGGGCCGGGGACGAGCAGTACTTC; clone size: -; D gene: -; J gene: TRBJ2-7; V gene: TRBV7-2
CDR3 protein: CASSLPTGMGYF; CDR3 DNA: TGTGCCAGCAGCCTACCGACAGGGATGGGGTATTTT; clone size: -; D gene: -; J gene: TRBJ2-3; V gene: TRBV21-1
CDR3 protein: CASSFGGGLEAFF; CDR3 DNA: TGTGCCAGCAGTTTCGGGGGGGGACTTGAAGCTTTCTTT; clone size: -; D gene: -; J gene: TRBJ1-1; V gene: TRBV28
CDR3 protein: CASSDDEGSPLHF; CDR3 DNA: TGTGCCAGCAGTGATGACGAGGGATCACCCCTCCACTTT; clone size: -; D gene: -; J gene: TRBJ1-6; V gene: TRBV2
CDR3 protein: CASSLQRGPYEQYF; CDR3 DNA: TGTGCCAGCAGCTTGCAGCGGGGGCCGTACGAGCAGTACTTC; clone size: once; D gene: TRBD2; J gene: TRBJ2-7; V gene: TRBV7-2
CDR3 protein: CASSSGTSGRYNEQYF; CDR3 DNA: TGCGCCAGCAGCTCTGGGACTAGCGGGAGATATAACGAGCAGTACTTC; clone size: -; D gene: TRBD2; J gene: TRBJ2-7; V gene: TRBV5-1
CDR3 protein: CASSPTSEETQYF; CDR3 DNA: TGTGCCAGCAGCCCCACTAGCGAAGAGACCCAGTACTTC; clone size: few; D gene: TRBD2; J gene: TRBJ2-5; V gene: TRBV7-3
CDR3 protein: CASRVGLLQYF; CDR3 DNA: TGTGCCAGCAGAGTGGGACTTTTGCAGTACTTC; clone size: few; D gene: -; J gene: TRBJ2-7; V gene: TRBV14
CDR3 protein: CASSLASGVSYEQYF; CDR3 DNA: TGTGCCAGCAGCCTCGCTAGCGGGGTATCCTACGAGCAGTACTTC; clone size: -; D gene: TRBD2; J gene: TRBJ2-7; V gene: TRBV7-2
CDR3 protein: CASSERMGSSYNEQFF; CDR3 DNA: TGCGCCAGCAGCGAACGGATGGGGAGCTCCTACAATGAGCAGTTCTTC; clone size: -; D gene: -; J gene: TRBJ2-1; V gene: TRBV5-1
CDR3 protein: CASSLASGLAYGYTF; CDR3 DNA: TGTGCCAGCAGCTTAGCATCAGGGTTGGCCTATGGCTACACCTTC; clone size: -; D gene: -; J gene: TRBJ1-2; V gene: TRBV11-2
CDR3 protein: CASSLGGLNTEAFF; CDR3 DNA: TGTGCCAGCAGTCTGGGGGGGCTGAACACTGAAGCTTTCTTT; clone size: once; D gene: -; J gene: TRBJ1-1; V gene: TRBV28
CDR3 protein: CASSLASGRAEAFF; CDR3 DNA: TGTGCCAGCAGCTTAGCAAGCGGGAGGGCTGAAGCTTTCTTT; clone size: -; D gene: -; J gene: TRBJ1-1; V gene: TRBV7-6
CDR3 protein: CASSYEAQGSNEQYF; CDR3 DNA: TGTGCCAGCAGTTACGAAGCACAGGGGAGCAACGAGCAGTACTTC; clone size: few; D gene: TRBD1; J gene: TRBJ2-7; V gene: TRBV6-6
CDR3 protein: CASSSGGLETQYF; CDR3 DNA: TGTGCCAGCAGTTCGGGGGGATTGGAGACCCAGTACTTC; clone size: -; D gene: TRBD2; J gene: TRBJ2-5; V gene: TRBV5-4
CDR3 protein: CASSDGRGTRINEQFF; CDR3 DNA: TGTGCCAGTAGTGATGGCCGAGGGACTAGGATCAATGAGCAGTTCTTC; clone size: -; D gene: TRBD2; J gene: TRBJ2-1; V gene: TRBV19
CDR3 protein: CASSLVRGYEQYF; CDR3 DNA: TGTGCCAGCAGCTTAGTAAGAGGCTACGAGCAGTACTTC; clone size: -; D gene: -; J gene: TRBJ2-7; V gene: TRBV7-2